This TCR beta chain was captured by sequencing in a study of blood T cell repertoires in COVID-19. Study at large: T cells, B-cell-depleted T cells, or PBMCs supplied cDNA or gDNA.

This clone was detected once. Germline V gene sequence: CDR1 KGHSH, CDR2 LQKENI. This CDR3 region has 18 residues. Between the trimmed V and J ends, which lost 5 bases and 0 bases, there was a span of 17 bases. Cohort assignment relied on participant-reported clinical history. Sequenced by immunoSEQ multiplex PCR; TCRdb stores in-frame clones only, minus some. Of hundreds of thousands of clones listed, approximately 90% are singletons. Sequencing used PBMCs or T cells enriched from blood (not recorded which). The V and J genes are TRBV18 and TRBJ2-6, with D possibly being TRBD2 (5 bases). This TCR derives from a woman between 35 and 50 years old who had recovered from COVID-19. The CDR3 DNA reads as TGTGCCAGCTCAAACCTTCCGGCACGGGACTCTGGGGCCAACGTCCTGACTTTC. It codes for CASSNLPARDSGANVLTF.